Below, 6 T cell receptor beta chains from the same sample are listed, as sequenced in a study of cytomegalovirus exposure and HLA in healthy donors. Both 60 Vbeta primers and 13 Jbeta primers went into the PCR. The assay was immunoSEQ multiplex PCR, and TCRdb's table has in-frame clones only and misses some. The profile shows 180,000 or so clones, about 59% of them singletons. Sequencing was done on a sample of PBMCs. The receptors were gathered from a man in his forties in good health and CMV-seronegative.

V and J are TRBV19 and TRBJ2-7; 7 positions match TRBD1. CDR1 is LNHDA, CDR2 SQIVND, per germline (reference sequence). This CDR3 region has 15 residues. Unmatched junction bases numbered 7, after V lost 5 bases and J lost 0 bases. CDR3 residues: CASSFRQGPSYEQYF. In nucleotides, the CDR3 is TGTGCCAGTAGTTTCCGACAGGGACCCTCCTACGAGCAGTACTTC.

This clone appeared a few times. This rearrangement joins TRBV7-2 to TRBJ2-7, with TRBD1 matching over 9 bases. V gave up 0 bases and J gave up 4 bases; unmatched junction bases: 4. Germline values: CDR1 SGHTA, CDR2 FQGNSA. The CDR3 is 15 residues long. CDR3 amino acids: CASSLAGQGWYEQYF. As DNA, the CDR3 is TGTGCCAGCAGCTTAGCGGGACAGGGTTGGTACGAGCAGTACTTC.

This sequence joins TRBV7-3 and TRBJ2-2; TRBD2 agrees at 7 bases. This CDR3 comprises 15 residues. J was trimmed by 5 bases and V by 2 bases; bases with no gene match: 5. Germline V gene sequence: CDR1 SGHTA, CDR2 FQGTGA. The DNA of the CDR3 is TGTGCCAGCAGCTTAGGCGGGAGAGGTACCGGGGAGCTGTTTTTT. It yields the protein CASSLGGRGTGELFF. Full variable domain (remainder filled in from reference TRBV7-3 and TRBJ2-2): GAGVSQTPSNKVTEKGKYVELRCDPISGHTALYWYRQSLGQGPEFLIYFQGTGAADDSGLPNDRFFAVRPEGSVSTLKIQRTERGDSAVYLCASSLGGRGTGELFFGEGSRLTVL.

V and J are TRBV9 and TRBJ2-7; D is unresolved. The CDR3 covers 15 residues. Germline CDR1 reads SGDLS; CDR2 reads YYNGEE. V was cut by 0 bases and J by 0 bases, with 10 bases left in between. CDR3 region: CASSVGQVSSYEQYF. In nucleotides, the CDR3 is TGTGCCAGCAGCGTAGGGCAGGTCAGCTCCTACGAGCAGTACTTC.

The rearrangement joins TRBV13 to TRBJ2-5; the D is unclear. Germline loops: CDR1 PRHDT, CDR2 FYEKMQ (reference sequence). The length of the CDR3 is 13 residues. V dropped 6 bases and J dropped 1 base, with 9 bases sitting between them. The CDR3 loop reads CASRPNSQETQYF. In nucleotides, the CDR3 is TGTGCCAGCAGACCCAATAGCCAAGAGACCCAGTACTTC. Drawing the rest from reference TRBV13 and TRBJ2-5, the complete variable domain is AAGVIQSPRHLIKEKRETATLKCYPIPRHDTVYWYQQGPGQDPQFLISFYEKMQSDKGSIPDRFSAQQFSDYHSELNMSSLELGDSALYFCASRPNSQETQYFGPGTRLLVL.

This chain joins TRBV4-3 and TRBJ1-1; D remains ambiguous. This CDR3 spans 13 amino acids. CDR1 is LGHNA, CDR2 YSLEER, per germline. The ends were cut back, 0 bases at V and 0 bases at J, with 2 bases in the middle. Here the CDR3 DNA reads TGCGCCAGCAGCCAAGACATGAACACTGAAGCTTTCTTT. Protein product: CASSQDMNTEAFF.